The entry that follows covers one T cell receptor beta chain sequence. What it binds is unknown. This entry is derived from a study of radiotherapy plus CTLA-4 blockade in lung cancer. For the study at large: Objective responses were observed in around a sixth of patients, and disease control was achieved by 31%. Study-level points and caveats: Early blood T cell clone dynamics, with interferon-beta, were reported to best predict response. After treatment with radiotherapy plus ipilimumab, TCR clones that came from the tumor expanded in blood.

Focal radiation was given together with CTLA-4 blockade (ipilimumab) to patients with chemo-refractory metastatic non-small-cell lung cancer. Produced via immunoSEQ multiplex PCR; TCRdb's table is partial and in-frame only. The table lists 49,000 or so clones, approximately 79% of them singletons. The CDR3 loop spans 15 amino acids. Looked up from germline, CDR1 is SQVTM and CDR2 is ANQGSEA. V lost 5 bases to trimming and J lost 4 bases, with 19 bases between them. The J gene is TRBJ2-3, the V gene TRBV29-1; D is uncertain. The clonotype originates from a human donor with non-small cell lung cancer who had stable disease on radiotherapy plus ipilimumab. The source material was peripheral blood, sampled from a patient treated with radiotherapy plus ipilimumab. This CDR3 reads CSVPTLGLGADTQYF. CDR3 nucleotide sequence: TGCAGCGTTCCCACCCTGGGTCTTGGCGCAGATACGCAGTATTTT.